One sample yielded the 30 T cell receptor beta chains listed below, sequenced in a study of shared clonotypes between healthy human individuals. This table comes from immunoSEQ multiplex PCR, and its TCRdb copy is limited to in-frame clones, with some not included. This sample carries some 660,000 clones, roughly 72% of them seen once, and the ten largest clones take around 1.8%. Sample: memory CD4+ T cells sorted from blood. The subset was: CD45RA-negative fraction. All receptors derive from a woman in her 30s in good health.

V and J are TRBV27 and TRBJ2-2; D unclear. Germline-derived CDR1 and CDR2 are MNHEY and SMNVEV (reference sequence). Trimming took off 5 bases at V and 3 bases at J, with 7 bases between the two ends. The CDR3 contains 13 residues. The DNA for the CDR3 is TGTGCCAGCAGTATTTCCTACACCGGGGAGCTGTTTTTT. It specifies CASSISYTGELFF.

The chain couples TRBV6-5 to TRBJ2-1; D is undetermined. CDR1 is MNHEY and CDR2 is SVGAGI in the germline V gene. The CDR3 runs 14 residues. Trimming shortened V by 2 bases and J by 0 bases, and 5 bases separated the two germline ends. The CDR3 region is CASSYINSYNEQFF. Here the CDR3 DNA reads TGTGCCAGCAGTTACATAAACTCCTACAATGAGCAGTTCTTC.

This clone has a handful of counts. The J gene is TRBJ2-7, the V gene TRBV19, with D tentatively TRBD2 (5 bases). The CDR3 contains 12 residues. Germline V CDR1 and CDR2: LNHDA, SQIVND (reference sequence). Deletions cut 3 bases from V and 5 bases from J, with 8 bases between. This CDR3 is CASSIAGNEQYF. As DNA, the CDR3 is TGTGCCAGTAGTATTGCGGGCAACGAGCAGTACTTC.

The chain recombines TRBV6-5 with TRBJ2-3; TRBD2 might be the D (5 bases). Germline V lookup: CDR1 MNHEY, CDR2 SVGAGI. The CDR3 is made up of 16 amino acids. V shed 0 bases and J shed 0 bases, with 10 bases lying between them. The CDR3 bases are TGTGCCAGCAGTTACTCGCCCAGCGGCAGCACAGATACGCAGTATTTT. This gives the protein CASSYSPSGSTDTQYF.

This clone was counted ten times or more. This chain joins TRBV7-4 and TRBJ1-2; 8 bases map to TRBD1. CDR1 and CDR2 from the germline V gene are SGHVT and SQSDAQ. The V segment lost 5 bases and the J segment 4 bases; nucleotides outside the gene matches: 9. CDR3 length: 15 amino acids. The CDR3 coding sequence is TGTGCCAGCAGCATCCTCGGACAGGGCGGCTATGGCTACACCTTC. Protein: CASSILGQGGYGYTF.

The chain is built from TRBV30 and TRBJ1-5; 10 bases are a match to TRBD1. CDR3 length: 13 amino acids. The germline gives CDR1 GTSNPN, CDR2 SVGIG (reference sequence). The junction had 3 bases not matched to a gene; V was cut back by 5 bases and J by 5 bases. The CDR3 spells CAWEGTGDQPQHF. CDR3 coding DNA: TGTGCCTGGGAGGGGACAGGGGATCAGCCCCAGCATTTT.

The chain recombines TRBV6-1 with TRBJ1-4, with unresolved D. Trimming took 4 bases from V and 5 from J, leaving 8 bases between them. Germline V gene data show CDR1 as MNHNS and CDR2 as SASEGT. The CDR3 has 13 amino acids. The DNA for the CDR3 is TGTGCCAGCAGTGGTTTGGGGAATGAAAAACTGTTTTTT. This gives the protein CASSGLGNEKLFF.

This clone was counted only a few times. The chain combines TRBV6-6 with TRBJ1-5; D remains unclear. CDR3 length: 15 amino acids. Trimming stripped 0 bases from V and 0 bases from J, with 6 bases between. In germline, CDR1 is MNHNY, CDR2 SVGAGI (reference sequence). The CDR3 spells CASSYSNPSNQPQHF. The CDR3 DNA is TGTGCCAGCAGTTACTCGAATCCTAGCAATCAGCCCCAGCATTTT.

The CDR3 reads CASSSTGYGNTIYF. The DNA of the CDR3 is TGTGCCAGCAGCTCGACAGGGTACGGAAACACCATATATTTT. The chain carries TRBV7-2 and TRBJ1-3, with 7 bases fitting TRBD1. After removal of 4 bases from V and 4 bases from J, the junction contained 4 bases not matched to a gene. Germline V lookup: CDR1 SGHTA, CDR2 FQGNSA. The CDR3 loop spans 14 amino acids.

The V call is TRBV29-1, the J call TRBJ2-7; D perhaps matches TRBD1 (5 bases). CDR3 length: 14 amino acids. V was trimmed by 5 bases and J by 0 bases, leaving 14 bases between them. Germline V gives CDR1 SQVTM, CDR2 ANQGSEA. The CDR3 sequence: CSVNSHGASYEQYF. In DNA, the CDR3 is TGCAGCGTTAATTCACATGGGGCCTCCTACGAGCAGTACTTC.

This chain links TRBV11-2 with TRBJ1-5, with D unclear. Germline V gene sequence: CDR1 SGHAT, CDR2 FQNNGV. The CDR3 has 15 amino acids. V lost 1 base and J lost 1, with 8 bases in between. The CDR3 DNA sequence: TGTGCCAGCAGCTTAGGACCCGGGAGCAATCAGCCCCAGCATTTT. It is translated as CASSLGPGSNQPQHF.

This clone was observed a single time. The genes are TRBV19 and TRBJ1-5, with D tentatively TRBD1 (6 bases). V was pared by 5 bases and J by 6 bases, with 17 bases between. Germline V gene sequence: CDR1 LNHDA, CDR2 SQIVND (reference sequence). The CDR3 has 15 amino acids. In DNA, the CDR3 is TGTGCCAGTAGTTCAGACAGGTGGGGTTTTCAGCCCCAGCATTTT. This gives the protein CASSSDRWGFQPQHF.

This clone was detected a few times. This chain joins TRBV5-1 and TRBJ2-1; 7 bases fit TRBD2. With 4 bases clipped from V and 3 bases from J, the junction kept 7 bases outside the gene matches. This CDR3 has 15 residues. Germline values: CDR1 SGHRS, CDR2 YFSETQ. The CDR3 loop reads CASSRDYGLYNEQFF. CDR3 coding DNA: TGCGCCAGCAGCAGGGACTACGGCCTCTACAATGAGCAGTTCTTC.

Here the CDR3 DNA reads TGTGCCAGCAGCTCAGGGACTAGCGGGAGGGCTGGAGACGAGCAGTACTTC. It codes for CASSSGTSGRAGDEQYF. The rearrangement joins TRBV5-5 to TRBJ2-7; 16 nucleotides align to TRBD2. The CDR3 totals 17 residues. The V gene end was trimmed by 3 bases and the J gene end by 5 bases; junction bases not matched to a gene: 8. The germline CDR1 and CDR2 sequences are SGHKS and YYEKEE (reference sequence).

The CDR3 loop is CASQRGIQETQYF. CDR3 nucleotide sequence: TGTGCCAGCCAAAGGGGGATACAAGAGACCCAGTACTTC. V is TRBV6-6 and J is TRBJ2-5, with a tentative D call TRBD1 (6 bases). The length of the CDR3 is 13 residues. V was cut by 8 bases and J by 2 bases, with 12 bases left in between. The germline CDR1 and CDR2 sequences are MNHNY and SVGAGI (reference sequence).

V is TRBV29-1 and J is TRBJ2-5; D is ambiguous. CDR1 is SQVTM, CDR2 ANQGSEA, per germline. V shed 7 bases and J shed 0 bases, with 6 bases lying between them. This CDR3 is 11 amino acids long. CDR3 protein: CSAVYQETQYF. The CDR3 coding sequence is TGCAGCGCCGTTTACCAAGAGACCCAGTACTTC.

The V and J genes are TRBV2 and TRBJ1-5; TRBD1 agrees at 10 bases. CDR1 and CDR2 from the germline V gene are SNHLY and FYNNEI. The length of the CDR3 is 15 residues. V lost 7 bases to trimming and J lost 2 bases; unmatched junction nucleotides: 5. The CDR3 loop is CASMRDRGGNQPQHF. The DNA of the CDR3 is TGTGCCAGCATGAGGGACAGGGGAGGCAATCAGCCCCAGCATTTT.

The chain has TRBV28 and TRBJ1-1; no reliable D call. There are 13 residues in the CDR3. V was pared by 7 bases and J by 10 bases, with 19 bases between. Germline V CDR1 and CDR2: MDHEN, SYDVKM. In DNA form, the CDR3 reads TGTGCCAGCACCATCACGGGCTCCCTGGGAGCTTTCTTT. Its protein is CASTITGSLGAFF.

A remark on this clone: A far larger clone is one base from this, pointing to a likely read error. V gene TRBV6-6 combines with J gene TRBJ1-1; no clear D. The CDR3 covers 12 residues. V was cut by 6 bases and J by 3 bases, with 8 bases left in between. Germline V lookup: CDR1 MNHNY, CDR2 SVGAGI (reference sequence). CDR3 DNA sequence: TGTGCCAGCAGCCTCCGGGACACTGAAGCTTTCTTT. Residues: CASSLRDTEAFF.

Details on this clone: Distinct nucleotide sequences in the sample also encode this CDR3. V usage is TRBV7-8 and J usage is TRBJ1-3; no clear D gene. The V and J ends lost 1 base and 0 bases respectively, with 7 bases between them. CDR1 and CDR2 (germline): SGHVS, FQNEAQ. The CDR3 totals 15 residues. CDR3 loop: CASSLGTDSGNTIYF. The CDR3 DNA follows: TGTGCCAGCAGCTTAGGGACGGACTCTGGAAACACCATATATTTT.

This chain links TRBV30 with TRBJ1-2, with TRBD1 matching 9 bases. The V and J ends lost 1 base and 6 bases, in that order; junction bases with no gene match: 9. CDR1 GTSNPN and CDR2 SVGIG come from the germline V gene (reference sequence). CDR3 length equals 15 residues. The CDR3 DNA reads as TGTGCCTGGAGTGGCGAGGTTACAGGGGGCCATGGCTACACCTTC. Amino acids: CAWSGEVTGGHGYTF.

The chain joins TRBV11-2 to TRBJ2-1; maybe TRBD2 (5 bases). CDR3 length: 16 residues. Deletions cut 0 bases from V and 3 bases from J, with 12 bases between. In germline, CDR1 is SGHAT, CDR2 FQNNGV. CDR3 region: CASSLDLGVYYNEQFF. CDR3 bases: TGTGCCAGCAGCTTAGATCTCGGGGTTTACTACAATGAGCAGTTCTTC.

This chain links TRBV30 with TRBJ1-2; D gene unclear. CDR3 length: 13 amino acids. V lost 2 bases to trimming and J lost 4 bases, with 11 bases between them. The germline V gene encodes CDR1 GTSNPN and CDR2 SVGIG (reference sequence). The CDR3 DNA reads TGTGCCTGGAGTCCTCGTCGGGGCTATGGCTACACCTTC. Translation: CAWSPRRGYGYTF.

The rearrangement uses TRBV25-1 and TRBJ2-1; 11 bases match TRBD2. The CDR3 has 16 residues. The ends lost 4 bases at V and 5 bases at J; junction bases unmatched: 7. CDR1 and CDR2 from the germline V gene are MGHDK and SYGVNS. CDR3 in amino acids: CASSGVAGGPHNEQFF. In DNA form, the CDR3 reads TGTGCCAGCAGTGGGGTAGCGGGAGGGCCCCACAATGAGCAGTTCTTC.

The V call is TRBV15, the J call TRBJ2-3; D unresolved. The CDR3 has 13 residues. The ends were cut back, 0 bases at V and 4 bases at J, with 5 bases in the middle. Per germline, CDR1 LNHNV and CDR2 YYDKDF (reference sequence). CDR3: CATSRDGADTQYF. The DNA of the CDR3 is TGTGCCACCAGCAGAGATGGCGCAGATACGCAGTATTTT. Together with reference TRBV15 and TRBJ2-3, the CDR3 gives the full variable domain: DAMVIQNPRYQVTQFGKPVTLSCSQTLNHNVMYWYQQKSSQAPKLLFHYYDKDFNNEADTPDNFQSRRPNTSFCFLDIRSPGLGDTAMYLCATSRDGADTQYFGPGTRLTVL.

The CDR3 spells CASSLRDAIYNEQFF. The CDR3 nucleotides read TGCGCCAGCAGCTTGAGGGACGCCATATACAATGAGCAGTTCTTC. The chain uses TRBV5-1 and TRBJ2-1, with D possibly called TRBD1 or TRBD2 (5 bases each). CDR1 is SGHRS, CDR2 YFSETQ, per germline. Trimming cost V 1 base and J 4 bases, with 12 bases left between them. The CDR3 is made up of 15 amino acids.

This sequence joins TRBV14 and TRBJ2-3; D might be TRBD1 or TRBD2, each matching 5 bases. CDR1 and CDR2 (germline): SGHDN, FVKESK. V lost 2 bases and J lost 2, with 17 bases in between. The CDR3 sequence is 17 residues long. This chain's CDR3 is CASSQLPTWGITDTQYF. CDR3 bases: TGTGCCAGCAGCCAACTCCCGACTTGGGGGATCACAGATACGCAGTATTTT.

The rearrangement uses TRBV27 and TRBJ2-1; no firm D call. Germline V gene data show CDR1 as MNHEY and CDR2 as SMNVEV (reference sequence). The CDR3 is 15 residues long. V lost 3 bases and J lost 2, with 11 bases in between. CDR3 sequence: CASSFRSGAYNEQFF. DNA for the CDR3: TGTGCCAGCAGTTTTAGGTCTGGAGCCTACAATGAGCAGTTCTTC.

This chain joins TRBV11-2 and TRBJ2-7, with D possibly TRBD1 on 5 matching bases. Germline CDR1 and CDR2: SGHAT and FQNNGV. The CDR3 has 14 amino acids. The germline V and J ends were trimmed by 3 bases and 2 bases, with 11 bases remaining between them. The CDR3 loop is CASSFGRVTYEQYF. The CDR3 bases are TGTGCCAGCAGCTTTGGCAGGGTTACCTACGAGCAGTACTTC.

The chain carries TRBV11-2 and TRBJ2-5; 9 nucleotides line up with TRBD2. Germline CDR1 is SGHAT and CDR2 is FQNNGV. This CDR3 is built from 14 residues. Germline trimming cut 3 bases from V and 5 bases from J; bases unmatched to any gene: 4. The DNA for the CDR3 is TGTGCCAGCAGCTTTGTAGCGGGAGTCGAGACCCAGTACTTC. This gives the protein CASSFVAGVETQYF.